Listed below are T cell receptor beta chains from one sample, sequenced in a study of T cell responses to AZD1222 COVID-19 vaccine. TCRdb's copy holds only in-frame clones and misses some; the assay was immunoSEQ multiplex PCR. The sample consists of 25,000 to 30,000 clones, approximately 90% of them appearing once. This specimen consisted of peripheral blood, obtained 28 days after the second AZD1222 dose. The source is an adult who received the AZD1222 COVID-19 vaccine. CDR3s include the opening cysteine and the closing phenylalanine or tryptophan. Each record gives: clone size, V gene, CDR3 protein. Only some rows state a clone size, as once, few, many or a class for expanded clones.

once	TRBV9	CASSLAGTGNYGYTF
-	TRBV6-2/TRBV6-3	CASTPKLGTLIYYGYTF
-	TRBV7-9	CASSSQGNGNEKLFF
-	TRBV5-4	CASSLEYGPYEQYF
large	TRBV4-1	CASSHAPGVATEAFF
-	TRBV18	CASSPSQGAEDTQYF
-	TRBV7-2	CASSWGQGGNQPQHF
-	TRBV2	CASSRETEAFF
-	TRBV5-1	CASSLGPGIGNTIYF
once	TRBV2	CASSRTGETQPQHF
-	TRBV19	CASSIVQGPQHF
-	TRBV6-2/TRBV6-3	CASSGAGLNTEAFF
-	TRBV28	CASSPPEGTEKLFF
-	TRBV30	CAWSPGQGVSPLHF
-	TRBV15	CATSRVTSGNTDTQYF
-	TRBV28	CASSFEASGKDEQFF
-	TRBV2	CASSEIEGARSNYGYTF
-	TRBV4-3	CASSQGQGGEKLFF
-	TRBV9	CASSVAAGMRDEQYF
once	TRBV18	CASSPRAGTPGNTIYF
-	TRBV21-1	CASSQVPPEIGLAGSDTQYF
-	TRBV9	CASSLDVQGTYNSPLHF
-	TRBV15	CATSRDGSGGEETQYF
-	TRBV3-1/TRBV3-2	CASSQRGFYEQYF
-	TRBV25-1	CASSELAGVTGYTF
-	TRBV30	CAWSDFSDTEAFF
-	TRBV6-2/TRBV6-3	CASSYVAGASNEQFF
-	TRBV30	CAWARDRGNQPQHF
-	TRBV6-5	CASRPPGGSYNEQFF
-	TRBV3-1/TRBV3-2	CASSQDEAQPQHF
-	TRBV11-3	CASSPRKYRGPSPLHF
few	TRBV28	CASSRRIPGSGELFF
-	TRBV3-1/TRBV3-2	CASSQARTSGSWDEQFF
few	TRBV4-3	CASSQEGGSARSYNEQFF
-	TRBV28	CASRGGSSGANVLTF
-	TRBV29-1	CSVSFGNNEQFF
large	TRBV19	CASTAGHGTEAFF
-	TRBV5-6	CASSLGDSSFTDTQYF
-	TRBV28	CASSFFNKEYQPQHF
once	TRBV9	CASSDGTAASPLHF
-	TRBV28	CASSRKTGRINEKLFF
-	TRBV24-1	CATSDPRGGPGELFF